This T cell receptor beta chain came from a study of blood T cell repertoires in COVID-19. In the study overall: Researchers got acute and convalescent COVID-19 samples from the United States, Italy and Spain. T cells, B-cell-depleted T cells, or PBMCs supplied cDNA or gDNA.

The protocol was immunoSEQ multiplex PCR, while the TCRdb copy is restricted to in-frame clones and leaves out a portion. The table lists some 120,000 clones, around 84% of them singletons. This CDR3 is 14 amino acids long. The V gene lost 2 bases and the J gene lost 2 bases, with 6 bases spanning the gap. Germline V CDR1 and CDR2: SGHDN, FVKESK. This chain links TRBV14 with TRBJ2-2; D call uncertain. Sequencing was performed on peripheral blood. The TCR was taken from a man aged 35 to 55 with acute or convalescent COVID-19. CDR3: CASSQSINTGELFF. CDR3 nucleotide sequence: TGTGCCAGCAGCCAAAGCATTAACACCGGGGAGCTGTTTTTT.